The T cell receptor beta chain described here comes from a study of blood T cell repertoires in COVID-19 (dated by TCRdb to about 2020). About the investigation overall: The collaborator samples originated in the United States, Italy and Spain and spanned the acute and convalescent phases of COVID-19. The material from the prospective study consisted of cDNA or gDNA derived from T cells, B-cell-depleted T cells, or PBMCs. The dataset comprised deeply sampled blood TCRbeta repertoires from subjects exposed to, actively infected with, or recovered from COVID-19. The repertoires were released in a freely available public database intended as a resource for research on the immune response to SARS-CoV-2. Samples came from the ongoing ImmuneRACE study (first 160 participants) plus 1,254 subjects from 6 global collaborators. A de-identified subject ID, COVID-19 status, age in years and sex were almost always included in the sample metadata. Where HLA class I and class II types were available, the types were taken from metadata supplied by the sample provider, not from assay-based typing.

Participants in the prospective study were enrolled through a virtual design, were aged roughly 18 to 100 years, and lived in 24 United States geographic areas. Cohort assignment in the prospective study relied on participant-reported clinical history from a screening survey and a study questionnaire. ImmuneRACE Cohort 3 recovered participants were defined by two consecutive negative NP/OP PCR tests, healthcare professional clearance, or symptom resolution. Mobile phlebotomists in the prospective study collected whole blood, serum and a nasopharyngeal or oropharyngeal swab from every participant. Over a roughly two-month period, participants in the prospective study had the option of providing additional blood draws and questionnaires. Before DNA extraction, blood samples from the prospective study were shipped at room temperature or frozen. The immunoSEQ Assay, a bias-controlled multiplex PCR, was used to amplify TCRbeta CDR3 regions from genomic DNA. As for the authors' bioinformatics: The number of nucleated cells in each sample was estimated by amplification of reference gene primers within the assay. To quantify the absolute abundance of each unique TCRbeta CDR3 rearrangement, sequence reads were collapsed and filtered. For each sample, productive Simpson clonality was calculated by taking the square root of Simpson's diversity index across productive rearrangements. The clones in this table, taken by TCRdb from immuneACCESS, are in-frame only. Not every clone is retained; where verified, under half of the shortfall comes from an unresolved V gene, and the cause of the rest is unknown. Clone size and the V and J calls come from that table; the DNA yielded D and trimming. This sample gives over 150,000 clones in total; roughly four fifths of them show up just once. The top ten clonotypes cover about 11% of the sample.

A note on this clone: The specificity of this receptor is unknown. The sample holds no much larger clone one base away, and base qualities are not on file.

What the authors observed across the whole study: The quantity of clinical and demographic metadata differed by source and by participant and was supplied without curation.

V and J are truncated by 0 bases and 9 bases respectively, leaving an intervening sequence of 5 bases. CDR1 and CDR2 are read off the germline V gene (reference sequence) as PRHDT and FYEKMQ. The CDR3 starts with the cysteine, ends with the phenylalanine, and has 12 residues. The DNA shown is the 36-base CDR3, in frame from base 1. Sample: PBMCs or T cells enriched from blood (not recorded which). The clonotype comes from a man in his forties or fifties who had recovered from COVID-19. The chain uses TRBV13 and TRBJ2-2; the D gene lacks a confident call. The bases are TGTGCCAGCAGCTTAGGACAGAGGGAGCTGTTTTTT. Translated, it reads CASSLGQRELFF.